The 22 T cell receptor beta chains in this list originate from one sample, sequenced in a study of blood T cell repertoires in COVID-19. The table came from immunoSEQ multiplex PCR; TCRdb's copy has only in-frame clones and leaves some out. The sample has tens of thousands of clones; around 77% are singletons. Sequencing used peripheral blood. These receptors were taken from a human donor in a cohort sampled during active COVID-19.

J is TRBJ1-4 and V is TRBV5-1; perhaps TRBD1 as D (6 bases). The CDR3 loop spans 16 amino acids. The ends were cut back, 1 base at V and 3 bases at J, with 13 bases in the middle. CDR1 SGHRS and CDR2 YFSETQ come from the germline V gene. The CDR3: CASSLQGAGANEKLFF. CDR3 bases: TGCGCCAGCAGCTTGCAAGGGGCAGGGGCTAATGAAAAACTGTTTTTT.

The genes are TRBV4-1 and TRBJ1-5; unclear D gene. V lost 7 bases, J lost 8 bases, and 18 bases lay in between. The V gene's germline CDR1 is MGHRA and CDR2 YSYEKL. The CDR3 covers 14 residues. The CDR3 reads CASTYSVGGEPQHF. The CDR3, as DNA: TGCGCCAGCACCTATAGCGTAGGCGGCGAGCCCCAGCATTTT.

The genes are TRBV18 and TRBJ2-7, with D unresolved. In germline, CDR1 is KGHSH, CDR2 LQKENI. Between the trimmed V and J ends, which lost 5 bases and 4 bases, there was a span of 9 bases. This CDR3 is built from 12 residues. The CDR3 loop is CASSSDLYEQYF. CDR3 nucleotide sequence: TGTGCCAGCTCATCCGACTTGTACGAGCAGTACTTC.

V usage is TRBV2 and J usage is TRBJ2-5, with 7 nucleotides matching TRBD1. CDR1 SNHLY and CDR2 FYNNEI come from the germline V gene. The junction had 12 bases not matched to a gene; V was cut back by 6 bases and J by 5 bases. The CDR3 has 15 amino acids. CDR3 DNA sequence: TGTGCCAGCAGATTTATGACAGGGCGTGAGGAGACCCAGTACTTC. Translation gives CASRFMTGREETQYF.

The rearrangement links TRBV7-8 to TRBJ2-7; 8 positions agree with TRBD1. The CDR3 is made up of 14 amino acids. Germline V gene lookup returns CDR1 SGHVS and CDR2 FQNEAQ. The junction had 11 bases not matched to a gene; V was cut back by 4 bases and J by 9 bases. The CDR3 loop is CASSSRDRSVRQYF. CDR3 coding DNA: TGTGCCAGCAGCTCCCGGGACAGGAGTGTTCGGCAGTACTTC.

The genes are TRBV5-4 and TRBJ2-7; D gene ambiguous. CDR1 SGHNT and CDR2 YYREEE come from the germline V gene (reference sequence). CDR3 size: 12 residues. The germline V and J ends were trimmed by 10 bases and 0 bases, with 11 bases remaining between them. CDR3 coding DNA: TGTGCCCCCATGGAGAGCTCCTACGAGCAGTACTTC. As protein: CAPMESSYEQYF. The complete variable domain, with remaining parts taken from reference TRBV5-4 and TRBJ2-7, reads ETGVTQSPTHLIKTRGQQVTLRCSSQSGHNTVSWYQQALGQGPQFIFQYYREEENGRGNFPPRFSGLQFPNYSSELNVNALELDDSALYLCAPMESSYEQYFGPGTRLTVT.

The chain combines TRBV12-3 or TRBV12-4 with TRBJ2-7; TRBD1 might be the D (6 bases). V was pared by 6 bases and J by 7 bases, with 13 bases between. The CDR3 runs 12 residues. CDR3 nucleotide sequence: TGTGCCAGCAGCCAAAATAGGGGGGAGCAGTACTTC. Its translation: CASSQNRGEQYF.

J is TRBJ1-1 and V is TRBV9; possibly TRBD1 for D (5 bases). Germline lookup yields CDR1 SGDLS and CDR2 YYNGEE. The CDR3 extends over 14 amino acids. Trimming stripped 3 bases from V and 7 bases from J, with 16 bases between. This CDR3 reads CASSAYDSPVEAFF. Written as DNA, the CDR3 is TGTGCCAGCAGCGCATATGACAGTCCGGTTGAAGCTTTCTTT. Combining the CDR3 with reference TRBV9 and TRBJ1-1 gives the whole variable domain DSGVTQTPKHLITATGQRVTLRCSPRSGDLSVYWYQQSLDQGLQFLIQYYNGEERAKGNILERFSAQQFPDLHSELNLSSLELGDSALYFCASSAYDSPVEAFFGQGTRLTVV.

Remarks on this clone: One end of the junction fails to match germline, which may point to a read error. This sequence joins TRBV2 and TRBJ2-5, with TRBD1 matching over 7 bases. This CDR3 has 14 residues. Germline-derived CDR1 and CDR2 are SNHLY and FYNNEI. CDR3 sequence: CASSEEGRGETQYF. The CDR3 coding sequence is TGTGCCAGCAGCGAAGAGGGCAGGGGGGAGACCCAGTACTTC. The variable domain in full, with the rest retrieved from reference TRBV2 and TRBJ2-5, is EPEVTQTPSHQVTQMGQEVILRCVPISNHLYFYWYRQILGQKVEFLVSFYNNEISEKSEIFDDQFSVERPDGSNFTLKIRSTKLEDSAMYFCASSEEGRGETQYFGPGTRLLVL.

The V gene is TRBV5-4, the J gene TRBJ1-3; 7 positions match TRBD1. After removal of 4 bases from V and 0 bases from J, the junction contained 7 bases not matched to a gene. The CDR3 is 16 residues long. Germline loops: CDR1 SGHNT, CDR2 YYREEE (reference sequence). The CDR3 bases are TGTGCCAGCAGCCGCCGACAGGGCGGCTCTGGAAACACCATATATTTT. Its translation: CASSRRQGGSGNTIYF.

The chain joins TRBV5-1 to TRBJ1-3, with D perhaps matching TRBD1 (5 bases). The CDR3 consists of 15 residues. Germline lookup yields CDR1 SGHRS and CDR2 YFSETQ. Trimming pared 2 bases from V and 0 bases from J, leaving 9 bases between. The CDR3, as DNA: TGCGCCAGCAGCTTTGACAGCCTCTCTGGAAACACCATATATTTT. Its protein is CASSFDSLSGNTIYF.

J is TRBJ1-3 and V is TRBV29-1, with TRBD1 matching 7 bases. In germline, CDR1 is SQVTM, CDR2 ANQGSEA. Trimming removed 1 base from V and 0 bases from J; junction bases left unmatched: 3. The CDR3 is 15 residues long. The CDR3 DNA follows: TGCAGCGTTGAAGGACAGGGAATCTCTGGAAACACCATATATTTT. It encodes CSVEGQGISGNTIYF. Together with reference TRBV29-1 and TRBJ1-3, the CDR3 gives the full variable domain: SAVISQKPSRDICQRGTSLTIQCQVDSQVTMMFWYRQQPGQSLTLIATANQGSEATYESGFVIDKFPISRPNLTFSTLTVSNMSPEDSSIYLCSVEGQGISGNTIYFGEGSWLTVV.

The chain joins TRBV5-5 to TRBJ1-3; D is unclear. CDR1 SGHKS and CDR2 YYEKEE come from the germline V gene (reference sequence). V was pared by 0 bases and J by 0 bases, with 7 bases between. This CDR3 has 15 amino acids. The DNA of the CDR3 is TGTGCCAGCAGCTTGGAGCCGATCTCTGGAAACACCATATATTTT. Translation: CASSLEPISGNTIYF.

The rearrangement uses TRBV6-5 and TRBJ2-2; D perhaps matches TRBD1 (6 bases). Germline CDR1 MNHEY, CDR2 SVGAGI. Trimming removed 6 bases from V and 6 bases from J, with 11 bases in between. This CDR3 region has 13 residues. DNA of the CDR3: TGTGCCAGCAGGCCCACAGGGCCCGGGGAGCTGTTTTTT. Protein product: CASRPTGPGELFF.

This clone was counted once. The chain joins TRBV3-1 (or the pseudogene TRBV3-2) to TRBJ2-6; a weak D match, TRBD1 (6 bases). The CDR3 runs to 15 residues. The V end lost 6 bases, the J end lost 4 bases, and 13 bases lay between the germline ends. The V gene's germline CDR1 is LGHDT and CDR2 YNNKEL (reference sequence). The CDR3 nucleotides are TGTGCCAGCAGTCTCAGGGGACCCGGGGCCAACGTCCTGACTTTC. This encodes CASSLRGPGANVLTF.

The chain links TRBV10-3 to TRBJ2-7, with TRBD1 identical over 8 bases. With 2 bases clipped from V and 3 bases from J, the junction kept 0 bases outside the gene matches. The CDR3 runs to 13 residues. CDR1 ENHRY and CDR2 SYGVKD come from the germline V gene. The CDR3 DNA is TGTGCCATCAGTGAGGACAGGGGCTACGAGCAGTACTTC. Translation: CAISEDRGYEQYF.

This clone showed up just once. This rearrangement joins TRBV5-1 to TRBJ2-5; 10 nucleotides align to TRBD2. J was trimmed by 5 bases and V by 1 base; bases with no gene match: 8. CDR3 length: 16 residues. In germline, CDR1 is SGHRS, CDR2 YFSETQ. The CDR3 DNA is TGCGCCAGCAGCTTGTTTCCAGCGGGGGGGGAGGAGACCCAGTACTTC. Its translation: CASSLFPAGGEETQYF.

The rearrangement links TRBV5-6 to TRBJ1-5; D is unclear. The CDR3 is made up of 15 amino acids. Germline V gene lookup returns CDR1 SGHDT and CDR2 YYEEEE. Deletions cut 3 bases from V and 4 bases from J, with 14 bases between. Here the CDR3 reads CASSSVGEGNQPQHF. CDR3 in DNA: TGTGCCAGCAGCTCCGTTGGGGAGGGAAATCAGCCCCAGCATTTT.

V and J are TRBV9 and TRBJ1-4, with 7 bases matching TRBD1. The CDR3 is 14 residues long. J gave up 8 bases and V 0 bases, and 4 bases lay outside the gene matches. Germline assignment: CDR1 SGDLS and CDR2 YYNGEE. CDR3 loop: CASSVDRGGEKLFF. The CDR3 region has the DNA TGTGCCAGCAGCGTAGACAGGGGTGGAGAAAAACTGTTTTTT. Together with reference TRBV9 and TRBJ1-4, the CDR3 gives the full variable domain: DSGVTQTPKHLITATGQRVTLRCSPRSGDLSVYWYQQSLDQGLQFLIQYYNGEERAKGNILERFSAQQFPDLHSELNLSSLELGDSALYFCASSVDRGGEKLFFGSGTQLSVL.

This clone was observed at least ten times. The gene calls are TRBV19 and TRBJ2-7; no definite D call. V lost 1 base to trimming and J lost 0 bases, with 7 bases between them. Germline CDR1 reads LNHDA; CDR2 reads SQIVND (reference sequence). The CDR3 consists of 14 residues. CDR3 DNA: TGTGCCAGTAGTATAGGAGCGAACTCCTACGAGCAGTACTTC. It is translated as CASSIGANSYEQYF.

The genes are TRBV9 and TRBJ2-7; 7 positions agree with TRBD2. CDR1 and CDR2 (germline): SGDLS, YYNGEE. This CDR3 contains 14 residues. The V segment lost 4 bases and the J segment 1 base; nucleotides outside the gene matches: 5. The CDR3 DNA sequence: TGTGCCAGCAGCTCCAGCGGGGTGTCCTACGAGCAGTACTTC. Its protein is CASSSSGVSYEQYF.

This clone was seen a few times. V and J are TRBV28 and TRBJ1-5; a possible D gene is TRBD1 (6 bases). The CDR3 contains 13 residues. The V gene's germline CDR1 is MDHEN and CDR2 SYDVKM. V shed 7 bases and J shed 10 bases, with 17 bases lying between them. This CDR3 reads CASTPTGLTPQHF. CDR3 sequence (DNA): TGTGCCAGCACCCCGACAGGTCTCACCCCCCAGCATTTT.